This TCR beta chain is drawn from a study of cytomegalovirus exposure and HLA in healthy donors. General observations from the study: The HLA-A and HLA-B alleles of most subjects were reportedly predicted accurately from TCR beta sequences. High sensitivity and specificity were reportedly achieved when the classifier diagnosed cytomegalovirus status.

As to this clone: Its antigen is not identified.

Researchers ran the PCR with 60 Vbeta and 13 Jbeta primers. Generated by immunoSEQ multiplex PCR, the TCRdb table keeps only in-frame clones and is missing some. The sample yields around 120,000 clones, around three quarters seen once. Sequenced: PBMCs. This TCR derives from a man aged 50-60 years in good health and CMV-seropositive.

CDR3 in DNA: TGCGCCAGCAGCCCGGGACAGGGGGCCTCCTACGAGCAGTACTTC. Its translation: CASSPGQGASYEQYF. The gene calls are TRBV5-1 and TRBJ2-7, with TRBD1 matching 12 bases. V gave up 4 bases and J gave up 0 bases; unmatched junction bases: 2. The germline gives CDR1 SGHRS, CDR2 YFSETQ. CDR3 length: 15 residues.